The 3 T cell receptor beta chains below come from one sample, sequenced in a study of cytomegalovirus exposure and HLA in healthy donors. The PCR ran on 60 Vbeta and 13 Jbeta primers. Using immunoSEQ multiplex PCR, the repertoire was profiled, and TCRdb retains in-frame clones only, with some absent. This listing includes 150,000 to 250,000 clones. Sequenced sample: PBMCs. Every receptor here comes from a boy between 10 and 17 years old in good health and CMV-seronegative.

The genes are TRBV4-1 and TRBJ2-1; TRBD1 might be the D (5 bases). CDR1 is MGHRA and CDR2 is YSYEKL in the germline V gene. CDR3 length equals 13 residues. Trimming took off 1 base at V and 10 bases at J, with 11 bases between the two ends. The CDR3 protein is CASSQARDREQFF. CDR3 DNA sequence: TGCGCCAGCAGCCAAGCCCGAGACAGAGAGCAGTTCTTC.

The CDR3 DNA reads TGTGCCAGCAGCACGGGACAGCCGAGGGAGACCCAGTACTTC. As protein: CASSTGQPRETQYF. V gene TRBV7-9 combines with J gene TRBJ2-5; 7 positions agree with TRBD1. The CDR3 sequence is 14 residues long. In germline, CDR1 is SEHNR, CDR2 FQNEAQ (reference sequence). Trimming at V came to 5 bases and at J to 5 bases, leaving 8 bases not matched to a gene. The variable domain in full, with the rest retrieved from reference TRBV7-9 and TRBJ2-5, is DTGVSQNPRHKITKRGQNVTFRCDPISEHNRLYWYRQTLGQGPEFLTYFQNEAQLEKSRLLSDRFSAERPKGSFSTLEIQRTEQGDSAMYLCASSTGQPRETQYFGPGTRLLVL.

The CDR3 DNA follows: TGTGCCAGCAGCTACCGAGGTACGGTGAACACTGAAGCTTTCTTT. This codes for CASSYRGTVNTEAFF. V is TRBV7-2 and J is TRBJ1-1, with no clear D. Trimming left V 4 bases short and J 0 bases short, with 12 bases between. Germline V gives CDR1 SGHTA, CDR2 FQGNSA. The CDR3 consists of 15 residues.